This T cell receptor beta chain was identified in a study of persistence of HIV-infected CD4 T cells. General study results and limits: Compared with CD3/CD28-stimulated cells, CMV- and Gag-responding cells showed lower TCRbeta richness.

A remark on this clone: No antigen is known for it.

In germline, CDR1 is SQVTM, CDR2 ANQGSEA. The V end was cut by 7 bases, the J end by 3 bases, with 15 bases between. This CDR3 is built from 14 residues. Sequencing used immunoSEQ version 4 in survey mode. Sequencing was performed with immunoSEQ multiplex PCR; in TCRdb, only in-frame clones are kept and a portion is missing. The table records roughly 35,000 clones, 75% to 90% of them present only once. The stimulus was an HIV-1 Gag 15-mer peptide pool, about 1 ug/peptide/mL. CD40L/CD69 double-negative CD45RO-high memory CD4+ T cells were collected. Adults with HIV-1 started suppressive ART while chronically infected.

The rearrangement joins TRBV29-1 to TRBJ2-2; possible D gene TRBD1, 5 bases. This sequence originates from an adult with HIV. The donor label of this sample is uncertain. The material was cultured CD4+ T cells from PBMCs, obtained from a patient who received antiretroviral therapy. The CDR3 loop reads CSASWGPYTGELFF. The CDR3 coding sequence is TGCAGCGCGAGCTGGGGCCCCTACACCGGGGAGCTGTTTTTT.